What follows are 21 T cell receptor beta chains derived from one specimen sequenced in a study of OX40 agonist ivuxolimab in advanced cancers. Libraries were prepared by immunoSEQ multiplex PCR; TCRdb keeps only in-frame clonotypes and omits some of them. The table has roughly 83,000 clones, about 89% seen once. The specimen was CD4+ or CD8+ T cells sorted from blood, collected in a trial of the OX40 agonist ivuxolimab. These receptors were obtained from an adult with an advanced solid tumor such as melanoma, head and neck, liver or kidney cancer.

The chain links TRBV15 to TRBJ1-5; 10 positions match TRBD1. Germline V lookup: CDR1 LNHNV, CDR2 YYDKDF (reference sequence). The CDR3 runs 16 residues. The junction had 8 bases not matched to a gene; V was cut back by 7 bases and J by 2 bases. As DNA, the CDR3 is TGTGCCACCACCTGGGACAGGGGATTTGGCAATCAGCCCCAGCATTTT. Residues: CATTWDRGFGNQPQHF.

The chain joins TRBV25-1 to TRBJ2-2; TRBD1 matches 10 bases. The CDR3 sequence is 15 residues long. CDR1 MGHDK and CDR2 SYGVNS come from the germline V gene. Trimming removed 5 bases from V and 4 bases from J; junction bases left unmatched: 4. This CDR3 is CASSPWDRGTGELFF. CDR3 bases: TGTGCCAGCAGTCCGTGGGACAGGGGCACCGGGGAGCTGTTTTTT.

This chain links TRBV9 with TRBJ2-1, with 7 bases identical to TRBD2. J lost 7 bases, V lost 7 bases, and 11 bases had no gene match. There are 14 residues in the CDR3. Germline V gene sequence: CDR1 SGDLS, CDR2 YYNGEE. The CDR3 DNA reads TGTGCCAGCGGCCAAAGCGGGACTGGAAATGAGCAGTTCTTC. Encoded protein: CASGQSGTGNEQFF.

The CDR3 here is CASHGTAYNSPLHF. The CDR3 DNA reads TGTGCCAGCCATGGGACAGCCTATAATTCACCCCTCCACTTT. This rearrangement joins TRBV6-1 to TRBJ1-6; TRBD1 agrees at 7 bases. CDR1 MNHNS and CDR2 SASEGT come from the germline V gene. The V and J ends lost 8 bases and 2 bases, in that order; junction bases with no gene match: 3. This CDR3 has 14 residues.

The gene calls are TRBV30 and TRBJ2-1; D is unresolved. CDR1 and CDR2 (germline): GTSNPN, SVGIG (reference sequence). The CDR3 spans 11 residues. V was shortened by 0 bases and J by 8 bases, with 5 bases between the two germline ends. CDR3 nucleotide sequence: TGTGCCTGGAGTGTATCCCATGAGCAGTTCTTC. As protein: CAWSVSHEQFF.

The DNA for the CDR3 is TGTGCCAGCAGTGAATCCCCCGCGGGAGAGTACTACAATGAGCAGTTCTTC. Its protein product is CASSESPAGEYYNEQFF. The rearrangement uses TRBV6-1 and TRBJ2-1, with 7 bases aligning to TRBD2. The CDR3 totals 17 residues. Germline loops: CDR1 MNHNS, CDR2 SASEGT. The J segment lost 3 bases and the V segment lost 2 bases, leaving 10 bases of the junction unmatched.

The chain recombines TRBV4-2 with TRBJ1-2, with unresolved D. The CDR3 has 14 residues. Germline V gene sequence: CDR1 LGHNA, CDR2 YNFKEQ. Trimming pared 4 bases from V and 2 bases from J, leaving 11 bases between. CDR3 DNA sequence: TGTGCCAGCAGCCCTACGGAGGGAAACTATGGCTACACCTTC. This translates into CASSPTEGNYGYTF.

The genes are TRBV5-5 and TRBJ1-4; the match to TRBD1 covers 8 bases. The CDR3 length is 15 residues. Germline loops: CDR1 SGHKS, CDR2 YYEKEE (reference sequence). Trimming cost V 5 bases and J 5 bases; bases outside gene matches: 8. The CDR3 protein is CASSYWGQENEKLFF. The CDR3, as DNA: TGTGCCAGCAGTTATTGGGGACAGGAAAATGAAAAACTGTTTTTT.

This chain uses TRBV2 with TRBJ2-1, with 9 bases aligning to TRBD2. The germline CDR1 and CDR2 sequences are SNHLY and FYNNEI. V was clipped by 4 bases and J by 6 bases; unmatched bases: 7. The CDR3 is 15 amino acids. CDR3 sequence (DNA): TGTGCCAGCAGTGCTGTAGCGGGAGTTACCAATGAGCAGTTCTTC. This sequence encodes CASSAVAGVTNEQFF. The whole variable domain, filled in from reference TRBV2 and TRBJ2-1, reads EPEVTQTPSHQVTQMGQEVILRCVPISNHLYFYWYRQILGQKVEFLVSFYNNEISEKSEIFDDQFSVERPDGSNFTLKIRSTKLEDSAMYFCASSAVAGVTNEQFFGPGTRLTVL.

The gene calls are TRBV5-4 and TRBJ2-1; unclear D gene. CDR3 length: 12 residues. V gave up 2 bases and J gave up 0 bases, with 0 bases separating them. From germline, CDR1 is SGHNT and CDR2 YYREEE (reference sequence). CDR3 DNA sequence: TGTGCCAGCAGCTTCTCCTACAATGAGCAGTTCTTC. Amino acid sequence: CASSFSYNEQFF.

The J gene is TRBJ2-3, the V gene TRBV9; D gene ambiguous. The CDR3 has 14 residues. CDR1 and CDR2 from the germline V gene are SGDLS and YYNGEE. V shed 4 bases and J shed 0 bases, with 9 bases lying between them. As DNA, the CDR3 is TGTGCCAGCAGCCCATTCACGAGCACAGATACGCAGTATTTT. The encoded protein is CASSPFTSTDTQYF. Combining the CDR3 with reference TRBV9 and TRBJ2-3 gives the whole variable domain DSGVTQTPKHLITATGQRVTLRCSPRSGDLSVYWYQQSLDQGLQFLIQYYNGEERAKGNILERFSAQQFPDLHSELNLSSLELGDSALYFCASSPFTSTDTQYFGPGTRLTVL.

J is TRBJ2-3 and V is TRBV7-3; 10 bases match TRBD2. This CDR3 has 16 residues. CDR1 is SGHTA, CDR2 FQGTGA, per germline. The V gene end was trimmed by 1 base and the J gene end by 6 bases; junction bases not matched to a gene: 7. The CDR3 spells CASSLRSSSGRDTQYF. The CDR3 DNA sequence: TGTGCCAGCAGCTTAAGGTCGAGTAGCGGGAGGGATACGCAGTATTTT. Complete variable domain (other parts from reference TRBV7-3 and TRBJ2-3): GAGVSQTPSNKVTEKGKYVELRCDPISGHTALYWYRQSLGQGPEFLIYFQGTGAADDSGLPNDRFFAVRPEGSVSTLKIQRTERGDSAVYLCASSLRSSSGRDTQYFGPGTRLTVL.

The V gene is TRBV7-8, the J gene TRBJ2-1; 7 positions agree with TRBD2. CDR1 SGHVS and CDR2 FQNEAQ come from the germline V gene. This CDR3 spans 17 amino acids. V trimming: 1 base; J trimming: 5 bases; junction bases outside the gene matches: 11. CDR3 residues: CASSLGEFAGEDNEQFF. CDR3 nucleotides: TGTGCCAGCAGCTTAGGAGAATTTGCGGGAGAAGACAATGAGCAGTTCTTC.

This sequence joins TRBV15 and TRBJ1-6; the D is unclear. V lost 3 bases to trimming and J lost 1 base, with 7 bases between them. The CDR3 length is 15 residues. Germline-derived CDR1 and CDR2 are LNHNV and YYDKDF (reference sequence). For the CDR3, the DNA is TGTGCCACCAGCAGCGGGGTATCCTATAATTCACCCCTCCACTTT. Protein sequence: CATSSGVSYNSPLHF.

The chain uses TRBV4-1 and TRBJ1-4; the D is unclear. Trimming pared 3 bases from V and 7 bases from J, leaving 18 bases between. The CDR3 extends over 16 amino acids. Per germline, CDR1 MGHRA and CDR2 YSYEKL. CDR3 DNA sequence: TGCGCCAGCAGCCAGGCCCCCGGTTCTCTCGTTGAAAAACTGTTTTTT. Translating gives CASSQAPGSLVEKLFF.

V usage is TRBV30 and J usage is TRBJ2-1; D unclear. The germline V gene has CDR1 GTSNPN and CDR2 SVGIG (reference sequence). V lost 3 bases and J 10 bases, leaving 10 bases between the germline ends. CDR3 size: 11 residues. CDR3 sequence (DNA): TGTGCCTGGAGCCCCCAGGCCGAGCAGTTCTTC. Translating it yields CAWSPQAEQFF.

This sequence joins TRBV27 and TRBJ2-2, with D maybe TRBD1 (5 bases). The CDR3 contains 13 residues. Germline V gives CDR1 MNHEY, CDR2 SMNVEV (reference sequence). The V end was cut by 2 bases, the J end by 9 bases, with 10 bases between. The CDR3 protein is CASSLGRARELFF. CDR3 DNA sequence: TGTGCCAGCAGTTTAGGCAGGGCGAGGGAGCTGTTTTTT.

Here the CDR3 DNA reads TGTGCCTGTACACAGGATAACTATGGCTACACCTTC. It specifies CACTQDNYGYTF. The J gene is TRBJ1-2, the V gene TRBV30, with D possibly TRBD1 on 5 matching bases. Germline-derived CDR1 and CDR2 are GTSNPN and SVGIG (reference sequence). CDR3 length: 12 residues. Between the trimmed V and J ends, which lost 6 bases and 1 base, there was a span of 9 bases. The entire variable domain, with the rest obtained from reference TRBV30 and TRBJ1-2, is as follows: SQTIHQWPATLVQPVGSPLSLECTVEGTSNPNLYWYRQAAGRGLQLLFYSVGIGQISSEVPQNLSASRPQDRQFILSSKKLLLSDSGFYLCACTQDNYGYTFGSGTRLTVV.

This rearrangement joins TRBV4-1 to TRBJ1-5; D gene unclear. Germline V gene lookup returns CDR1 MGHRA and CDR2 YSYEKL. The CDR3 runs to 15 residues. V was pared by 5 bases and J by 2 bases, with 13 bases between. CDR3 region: CASSGVFGGNQPQHF. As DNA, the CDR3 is TGCGCCAGCAGCGGGGTTTTCGGGGGCAATCAGCCCCAGCATTTT.

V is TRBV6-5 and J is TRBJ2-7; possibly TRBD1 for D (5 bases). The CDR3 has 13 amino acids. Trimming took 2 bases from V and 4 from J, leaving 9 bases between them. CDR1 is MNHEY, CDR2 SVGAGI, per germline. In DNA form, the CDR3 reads TGTGCCAGCAGTTACCCAGGGTCTTACGAGCAGTACTTC. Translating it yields CASSYPGSYEQYF.

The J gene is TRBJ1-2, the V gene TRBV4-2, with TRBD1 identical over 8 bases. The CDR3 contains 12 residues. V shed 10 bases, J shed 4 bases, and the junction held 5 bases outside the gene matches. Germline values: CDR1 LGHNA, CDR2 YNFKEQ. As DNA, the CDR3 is TGTGCCATTGGGACAGGAATCTATGGCTACACCTTC. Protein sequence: CAIGTGIYGYTF.